One sample yielded the 15 T cell receptor beta chains listed below, sequenced in a study of beta chain features in type 1 diabetes. Every isolated RNA sample was fully reverse transcribed, so sequencing captured expressed TCRB transcripts. Clones were sequenced by immunoSEQ multiplex PCR, and TCRdb holds only the in-frame ones, with some missing. The sample holds around 350,000 clones, roughly 13% seen once. Sequenced material: naive CD4+ T cells from blood. Receptors originate from a man younger than 35 in good health.

There are a few counts of this clone. J is TRBJ1-1 and V is TRBV15, with D perhaps TRBD1 (6 bases). The V end was cut by 0 bases, the J end by 4 bases, with 12 bases between. CDR1 and CDR2 from the germline V gene are LNHNV and YYDKDF (reference sequence). The CDR3 runs 15 residues. The CDR3 DNA follows: TGTGCCACCAGCAGAGATTTGGACAGCGGCACTGAAGCTTTCTTT. Translation: CATSRDLDSGTEAFF. The full variable domain, its missing parts supplied by reference TRBV15 and TRBJ1-1, is DAMVIQNPRYQVTQFGKPVTLSCSQTLNHNVMYWYQQKSSQAPKLLFHYYDKDFNNEADTPDNFQSRRPNTSFCFLDIRSPGLGDTAMYLCATSRDLDSGTEAFFGQGTRLTVV.

CDR3 protein: CASSYPGQVLDRFKETQYF. The CDR3 bases are TGCGCCAGCAGTTATCCGGGACAAGTCTTAGATCGGTTCAAAGAGACCCAGTACTTC. The rearrangement links TRBV5-1 to TRBJ2-5, with D maybe TRBD1 (6 bases). Per germline, CDR1 SGHRS and CDR2 YFSETQ. Trimming took 5 bases from V and 3 from J, leaving 29 bases between them. The CDR3 is 19 residues long.

V and J are TRBV10-3 and TRBJ1-1; tentatively, D is TRBD1 (5 bases). This CDR3 contains 15 residues. Germline CDR1 ENHRY, CDR2 SYGVKD. V lost 1 base and J 3 bases, leaving 12 bases between the germline ends. This CDR3 is CAISELGGGDTEAFF. Here the CDR3 DNA reads TGTGCCATCAGTGAGTTGGGTGGAGGGGACACTGAAGCTTTCTTT.

The sample holds a few counts of this clone. The V call is TRBV28, the J call TRBJ2-2, with a weak D call TRBD1 (6 bases). The CDR3 covers 16 residues. V gave up 5 bases and J gave up 0 bases, with 13 bases separating them. Germline V gene sequence: CDR1 MDHEN, CDR2 SYDVKM. The CDR3: CASSRQGFANTGELFF. Here the CDR3 DNA reads TGTGCCAGCAGTCGTCAGGGGTTCGCGAACACCGGGGAGCTGTTTTTT.

This clone was picked up a small number of times. The rearrangement links TRBV18 to TRBJ2-3, with 9 bases matching TRBD2. The CDR3 has 15 amino acids. CDR1 KGHSH and CDR2 LQKENI come from the germline V gene. V lost 0 bases to trimming and J lost 6 bases; unmatched junction nucleotides: 4. The CDR3 bases are TGTGCCAGCTCACCACCCTTAGCGGGAGACGATACGCAGTATTTT. Amino acids: CASSPPLAGDDTQYF.

The table lists this clone with a few counts. The rearrangement uses TRBV7-2 and TRBJ2-6; the match to TRBD1 covers 8 bases. The V segment lost 4 bases and the J segment 0 bases; nucleotides outside the gene matches: 8. The germline V gene has CDR1 SGHTA and CDR2 FQGNSA. This CDR3 spans 18 amino acids. The CDR3 sequence: CASSSRRTGGSGANVLTF. The CDR3 DNA follows: TGTGCCAGCAGCTCCCGGCGTACAGGGGGCTCTGGGGCCAACGTCCTGACTTTC.

This clone appeared a few times. The chain couples TRBV30 to TRBJ1-5; no clear D gene. The germline gives CDR1 GTSNPN, CDR2 SVGIG (reference sequence). The CDR3 spans 13 residues. The V and J ends lost 2 bases and 5 bases respectively, with 10 bases between them. Written as DNA, the CDR3 is TGTGCCTGGAGTCCGATGGGCGATCAGCCCCAGCATTTT. It codes for CAWSPMGDQPQHF.

The CDR3 DNA reads TGTGCCTGGAGCGTTACGGGAGTTTACGAGCAGTACTTC. This codes for CAWSVTGVYEQYF. The chain joins TRBV30 to TRBJ2-7; tentatively, D is TRBD2 (6 bases). The CDR3 runs to 13 residues. Per the germline V gene, CDR1 is GTSNPN and CDR2 is SVGIG (reference sequence). Between the trimmed V and J ends, which lost 3 bases and 4 bases, there was a span of 13 bases.

CDR3 residues: CASSPNGRVTEAFF. DNA for the CDR3: TGCGCCAGCAGCCCGAACGGCAGGGTTACTGAAGCTTTCTTT. J is TRBJ1-1 and V is TRBV5-1; tentative D call: TRBD1 (5 bases). In germline, CDR1 is SGHRS, CDR2 YFSETQ. Trimming took off 4 bases at V and 5 bases at J, with 15 bases between the two ends. This CDR3 is built from 14 residues.

The CDR3 reads CASSQSIETQYF. The CDR3 DNA reads TGTGCCAGCAGCCAGTCCATAGAGACCCAGTACTTC. This chain uses TRBV14 with TRBJ2-5, with unresolved D. V dropped 3 bases and J dropped 4 bases, with 6 bases sitting between them. Germline V gene sequence: CDR1 SGHDN, CDR2 FVKESK. The CDR3 sequence is 12 residues long.

This clone was seen only a few times. Written as DNA, the CDR3 is TGCGCCAGCTCCTGGCCCCTCGGAGCCATGAACACTGAAGCTTTCTTT. This gives the protein CASSWPLGAMNTEAFF. The chain links TRBV5-1 to TRBJ1-1, with D unresolved. CDR3 length: 16 amino acids. The V end was cut by 7 bases, the J end by 0 bases, with 19 bases between. Germline lookup yields CDR1 SGHRS and CDR2 YFSETQ.

There are a few counts of this clone. The genes are TRBV19 and TRBJ2-5, with TRBD2 identical over 9 bases. Germline assignment: CDR1 LNHDA and CDR2 SQIVND (reference sequence). With V trimmed by 6 bases and J by 4 bases, 3 bases remained unmatched. The CDR3 contains 13 residues. The CDR3 here is CASRRTSVETQYF. CDR3 DNA sequence: TGTGCCAGTAGAAGGACTAGCGTAGAGACCCAGTACTTC.

This clone was observed a few times. The germline gene is not matched at one end of the junction; a read error may be the cause. The chain combines TRBV7-7 with TRBJ2-3, with a tentative D call TRBD2 (6 bases). The CDR3 is made up of 15 amino acids. Germline values: CDR1 SSHAT, CDR2 FNYEAQ (reference sequence). The CDR3, as DNA: TGTGCTAGCACCCCCGGCGGGATGGAGACAGATACGCAGTATTTT. Protein product: CASTPGGMETDTQYF. The variable domain in full, completed from reference TRBV7-7 and TRBJ2-3, reads GAGVSQSPRYKVTKRGQDVTLRCDPISSHATLYWYQQALGQGPEFLTYFNYEAQPDKSGLPSDRFSAERPEGSISTLTIQRTEQRDSAMYRCASTPGGMETDTQYFGPGTRLTVL.

The chain employs TRBV6-5 and TRBJ1-1, with a tentative D call TRBD1 (6 bases). In germline, CDR1 is MNHEY, CDR2 SVGAGI. Trimming took 6 bases from V and 1 from J, leaving 9 bases between them. The CDR3 totals 13 residues. The CDR3 region is CASRRQANTEAFF. In DNA form, the CDR3 reads TGTGCCAGCAGACGACAGGCGAACACTGAAGCTTTCTTT.

This clone has more than one count but fewer than ten. The V and J genes are TRBV29-1 and TRBJ2-2; the match to TRBD2 covers 12 bases. The germline gives CDR1 SQVTM, CDR2 ANQGSEA. V lost 7 bases to trimming and J lost 4 bases; unmatched junction nucleotides: 10. The CDR3 spans 16 residues. As DNA, the CDR3 is TGCAGCGCAGGGGGGACTAGCGGGTGGGGCACCGGGGAGCTGTTTTTT. Translated, it gives CSAGGTSGWGTGELFF.